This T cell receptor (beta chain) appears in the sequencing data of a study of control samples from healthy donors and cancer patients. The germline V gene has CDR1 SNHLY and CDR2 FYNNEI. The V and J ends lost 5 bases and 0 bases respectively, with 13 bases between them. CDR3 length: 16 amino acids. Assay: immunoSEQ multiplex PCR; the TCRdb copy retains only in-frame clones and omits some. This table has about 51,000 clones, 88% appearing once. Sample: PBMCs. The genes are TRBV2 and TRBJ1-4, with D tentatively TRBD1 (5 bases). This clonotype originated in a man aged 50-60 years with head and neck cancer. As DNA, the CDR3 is TGTGCCAGCAGTTCTCCGGGGGGTGCAACTAATGAAAAACTGTTTTTT. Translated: CASSSPGGATNEKLFF.